A selection of T cell receptor beta chains follows, all from one sample in a study of T-cell reconstitution after alpha-beta-depleted transplantation in children. TCRdb independently ran MiXCR on the PCR reads; one entry per CDR3 protein. Among more than 400,000 distinct CDR3 sequences listed, over 40% were seen once. The specimen comprised PBMCs, sampled before TCRalphabeta/CD19-depleted stem cell transplant. The receptors were gathered from a girl aged 2-9 years with aplastic anemia, due to receive a stem cell transplant. Both conserved end residues are part of each CDR3. A D gene is named only where the DNA matches it firmly. Clone size is stated in some rows and not others, as once, few, many or a class when expanded.

d_gene,v_gene,abundance,j_gene,CDR3nt,CDR3aa
NA,TRBV5-6,few,TRBJ1-2,TGTGCCAGCAGCACCGGGGGTCGGGCCTATGGCTACACCTTC,CASSTGGRAYGYTF
TRBD2,TRBV28,NA,TRBJ2-3,TGTGCCAGCAGTTTCGGGGGGTCCGTAGATACGCAGTATTTT,CASSFGGSVDTQYF
NA,TRBV23-1,few,TRBJ2-1,TGCGCCAGCAGTCGAGTATTAGAGCCCAATGAGCAGTTCTTC,CASSRVLEPNEQFF
TRBD1,TRBV12-3/TRBV12-4,NA,TRBJ2-7,TGTGCCAGCAGTACTCCGGGACAGGGCTACGAGCAGTACTTC,CASSTPGQGYEQYF
NA,TRBV4-2,NA,TRBJ2-2,TGTGCCAGCAGCCAACACGGCCGGCGGGCCACCGGGGAGCTGTTTTTT,CASSQHGRRATGELFF
TRBD1,TRBV7-9,NA,TRBJ1-5,TGTGCCAGCAGCACAGGCGACAGGGGGAATAGCAATCAGCCCCAGCATTTT,CASSTGDRGNSNQPQHF
TRBD1,TRBV4-1,NA,TRBJ2-1,TGCGCCAGCAGCCGCGGGACAGGGGGCAATGAGCAGTTCTTC,CASSRGTGGNEQFF
NA,TRBV20-1,NA,TRBJ2-4,TGCAGTGCTAGTTCGCGGCTACTAGCCAAAAACATTCAGTACTTC,CSASSRLLAKNIQYF
NA,TRBV27,NA,TRBJ2-1,TGTGCCAGCAGTTTATTAGTGAGCGGTTCCTACAATGAGCAGTTCTTC,CASSLLVSGSYNEQFF
NA,TRBV20-1,NA,TRBJ1-6,TGCAGTGCTAGAGATCTGTTGCAGCCGAATTCACCCCTCCACTTT,CSARDLLQPNSPLHF
NA,TRBV5-1,NA,TRBJ2-3,TGCGCCAGCAGCTTGAGGGACCCTAGCACAGATACGCAGTATTTT,CASSLRDPSTDTQYF
NA,TRBV30,NA,TRBJ2-2,TGTGCCTGGAGGGACAGATCGAACACCGGGGAGCTGTTTTTT,CAWRDRSNTGELFF
NA,TRBV3-1,few,TRBJ1-4,TGTGCCAGCAGCCAAGATCGGGGGGCGAATGAAAAACTGTTTTTT,CASSQDRGANEKLFF
NA,TRBV4-1,many,TRBJ2-7,TGCGCCAGCAGCGCGTTGGAGGGTCCTCTCTCCTACGAGCAGTACTTC,CASSALEGPLSYEQYF
TRBD1,TRBV9,many,TRBJ2-1,TGTGCCAGCAGCCCCATGTCCGGACAGGGGAATGAGCAGTTCTTC,CASSPMSGQGNEQFF
TRBD1,TRBV10-3,NA,TRBJ1-6,TGTGCCATCAGGCCGGGACAGGGAGAGGAATCACCCCTCCACTTT,CAIRPGQGEESPLHF
TRBD2,TRBV13,NA,TRBJ2-5,TGTGCCAGCAGCTTAGGTGGATTCGAAGCGGGAGAGGTGGTAGAAGAGACCCAGTACTTC,CASSLGGFEAGEVVEETQYF
NA,TRBV29-1,NA,TRBJ2-7,TGCAGCGTCGTGTTCCCCGGACAGTTTGACGAGCAGTACTTC,CSVVFPGQFDEQYF
NA,TRBV6-5,once,TRBJ2-2,TGTGCCAGCAGTTACGCCCCGAACACCGGGGAGCTGTTTTTT,CASSYAPNTGELFF
TRBD2,TRBV28,NA,TRBJ2-5,TGTGCCAGCACGGGGGGGCAGCGGGAGACCCAGTACTTC,CASTGGQRETQYF
TRBD2,TRBV6-1,NA,TRBJ2-7,TGTGCCAGCAGCCCCGAAGCGGGGGGCCCATACGAGCAGTACTTC,CASSPEAGGPYEQYF
NA,TRBV4-1,NA,TRBJ2-1,TGCGCCAGCAGCCAGGCACAGATTAGCTCCTACAATGAGCAGTTCTTC,CASSQAQISSYNEQFF
TRBD2,TRBV6-1,many,TRBJ2-1,TGTGCCAGCAGAGAGGGAGGGCTGACAATTTATGAGCAGTTCTTC,CASREGGLTIYEQFF
NA,TRBV6-1,NA,TRBJ1-3,TGTGCCAGCAGCCCCCGGAGCATTGGTGGAAACACCATATATTTT,CASSPRSIGGNTIYF
NA,TRBV7-6,NA,TRBJ2-1,TGTGCCAGCAGCTTAGCGGGGGGCCTTGGCTCCTACAATGAGCAGTTCTTC,CASSLAGGLGSYNEQFF
NA,TRBV20-1,NA,TRBJ2-6,TGCAGTGCTAGACCCAGGCCGTCTGGGGCCAACGTCCTGACTTTC,CSARPRPSGANVLTF
NA,TRBV4-3,few,TRBJ1-2,TGCGCCAGCAGCCAACAGCGGGCCCTAAACTATGGCTACACCTTC,CASSQQRALNYGYTF
NA,TRBV15,NA,TRBJ2-1,TGTGCCACCAGCAGAGACAGGGGGGACAATGAGCAGTTCTTC,CATSRDRGDNEQFF
TRBD2,TRBV4-2,many,TRBJ2-7,TGTGCCAGCAGCCAAGAACTAGCGGGAGCCTACGAGCAGTACTTC,CASSQELAGAYEQYF
TRBD1,TRBV28,NA,TRBJ1-4,TGTGCCACCTCGACAGGGGGCAGGGGTGAAAAACTGTTTTTT,CATSTGGRGEKLFF
NA,TRBV4-1,NA,TRBJ2-7,TGCGCCAGCAGCCAAGGGCAGGGGCGCGCCTACGAGCAGTACTTC,CASSQGQGRAYEQYF
NA,TRBV6-5,NA,TRBJ2-5,TGTGCCAGCAGTTACTTAAAATTTGGAGGGCAGAAAGAAGAGACCCAGTACTTC,CASSYLKFGGQKEETQYF
NA,TRBV9,NA,TRBJ2-7,TGTGCCAGCAGCGTAGCGGGAGCAAGGGAGCAGTACTTC,CASSVAGAREQYF
NA,TRBV28,NA,TRBJ2-3,TGTGCCAGCAGCCGGGACCTTCCCACAGATACGCAGTATTTT,CASSRDLPTDTQYF
TRBD2,TRBV24-1,NA,TRBJ2-2,TGTGCCACCAGTAAGACTAGCGGGATGGTTTCTACCGGGGAGCTGTTTTTT,CATSKTSGMVSTGELFF
NA,TRBV19,few,TRBJ2-5,TGTGCCAGTATGAAGGGGGTCGGAGAGACCCAGTACTTC,CASMKGVGETQYF
NA,TRBV20-1,few,TRBJ2-2,TGCAGTGCTAGAGGACTGAACACCGGGGAGCTGTTTTTT,CSARGLNTGELFF
NA,TRBV4-1,many,TRBJ2-1,TGCGCCAGCAGCCAAGACGCTCAGGGGGGGAGGGAGCAGTTCTTC,CASSQDAQGGREQFF
TRBD1,TRBV10-3,NA,TRBJ1-2,TGTGCCATCAGTGAATGGACAGGGTATGGCTACACCTTC,CAISEWTGYGYTF
NA,TRBV29-1,NA,TRBJ1-5,TGCAGCGTTGACCCGGGAGGCAATCAGCCCCAGCATTTT,CSVDPGGNQPQHF
NA,TRBV16,NA,TRBJ2-7,TGTGCCAGCAGCCTGACCTACGAGCAGTCCTTC,CASSLTYEQSF
NA,TRBV9,many,TRBJ2-3,TGTGCCAGCAGCGTAGATGGCGTCTCTAGCACAGATACGCAGTATTTT,CASSVDGVSSTDTQYF
TRBD1,TRBV6-2/TRBV6-3,once,TRBJ2-7,TGTGCCAGCAGTCCTTGGGGACAGGGAACCTACGAGCAGTACTTC,CASSPWGQGTYEQYF
NA,TRBV20-1,NA,TRBJ1-1,TGCAGTGCTCGTTTCCGACAGCAGAACACTGAAGCTTTCTTT,CSARFRQQNTEAFF
TRBD2,TRBV5-1,many,TRBJ2-2,TGCGCCAGCAGTTCCGGGACTAGGAGAACCGGGGAGCTGTTTTTT,CASSSGTRRTGELFF
NA,TRBV7-8,NA,TRBJ1-6,TGTGCCAGCAGCGTAGGGGAATCACCCCTCCACTTT,CASSVGESPLHF
NA,TRBV7-9,NA,TRBJ2-3,TGTGCCAGCAGCACGAGGGCTACGCAGTATTTT,CASSTRATQYF
TRBD1,TRBV5-1,few,TRBJ2-7,TGCGCCAGCAGCAGTCAGGGACAGGGGACCTACGAGCAGTACTTC,CASSSQGQGTYEQYF
TRBD2,TRBV2,NA,TRBJ2-5,TGTGCCAGCAGGAGACTAGCGGAGCAAGAGACCCAGTACTTC,CASRRLAEQETQYF
TRBD2,TRBV29-1,many,TRBJ2-7,TGCAGCGCCGCGGATAGCGGGAGGGCCTACGAGCAGTACTTC,CSAADSGRAYEQYF
TRBD2,TRBV6-1,NA,TRBJ2-4,TGTGCCAGCAGTGAAGTGCTAGCGGGAGGTACGAAAAACATTCAGTACTTC,CASSEVLAGGTKNIQYF
NA,TRBV7-8,NA,TRBJ2-1,TGTGCCAGCAGCCTGAACGCCCCGCTGGGGGGTGAGCAGTTCTTC,CASSLNAPLGGEQFF
NA,TRBV28,NA,TRBJ1-5,TGTGCCAGCAGTCGACGGAGGGGCGGTCAGCCCCAGCATTTT,CASSRRRGGQPQHF